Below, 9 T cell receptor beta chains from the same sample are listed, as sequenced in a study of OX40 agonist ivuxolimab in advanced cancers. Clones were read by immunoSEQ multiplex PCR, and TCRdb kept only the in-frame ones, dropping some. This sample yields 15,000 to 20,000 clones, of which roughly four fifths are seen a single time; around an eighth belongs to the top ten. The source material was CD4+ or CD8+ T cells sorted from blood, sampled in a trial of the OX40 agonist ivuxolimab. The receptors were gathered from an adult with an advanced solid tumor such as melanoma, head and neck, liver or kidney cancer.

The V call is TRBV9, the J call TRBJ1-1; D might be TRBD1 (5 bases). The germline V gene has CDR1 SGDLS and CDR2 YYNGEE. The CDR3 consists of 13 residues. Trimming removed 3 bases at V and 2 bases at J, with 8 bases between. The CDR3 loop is CASSGGPNTEAFF. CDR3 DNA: TGTGCCAGCAGCGGGGGACCAAACACTGAAGCTTTCTTT.

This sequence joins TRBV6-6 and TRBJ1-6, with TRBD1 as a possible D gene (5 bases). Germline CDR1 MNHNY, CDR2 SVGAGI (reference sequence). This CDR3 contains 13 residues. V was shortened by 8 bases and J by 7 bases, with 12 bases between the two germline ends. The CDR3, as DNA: TGTGCCAGCGACAGTCTTGGAAATTCACCCCTCCACTTT. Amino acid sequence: CASDSLGNSPLHF.

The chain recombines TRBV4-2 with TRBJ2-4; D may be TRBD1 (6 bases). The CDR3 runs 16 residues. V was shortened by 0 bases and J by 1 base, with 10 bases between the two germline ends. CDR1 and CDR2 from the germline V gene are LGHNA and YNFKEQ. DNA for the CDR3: TGTGCCAGCAGCCAAGATAGAGGGGGTGCCAAAAACATTCAGTACTTC. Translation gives CASSQDRGGAKNIQYF.

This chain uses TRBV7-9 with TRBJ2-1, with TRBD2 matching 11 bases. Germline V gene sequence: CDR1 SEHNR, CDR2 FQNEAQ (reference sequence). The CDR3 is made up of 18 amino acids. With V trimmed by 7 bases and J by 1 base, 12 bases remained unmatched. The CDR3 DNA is TGTGCCAGCACCCCGACTAGCGGGGACTTAAAATCCTACAATGAGCAGTTCTTC. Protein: CASTPTSGDLKSYNEQFF.

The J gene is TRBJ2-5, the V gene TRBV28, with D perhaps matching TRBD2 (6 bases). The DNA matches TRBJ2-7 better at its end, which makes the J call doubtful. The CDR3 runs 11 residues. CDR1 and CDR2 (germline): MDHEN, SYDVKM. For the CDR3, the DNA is TGTGCCAGCACGGAGGGCTACGAGCAGTACTTC. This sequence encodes CASTEGYEQYF.

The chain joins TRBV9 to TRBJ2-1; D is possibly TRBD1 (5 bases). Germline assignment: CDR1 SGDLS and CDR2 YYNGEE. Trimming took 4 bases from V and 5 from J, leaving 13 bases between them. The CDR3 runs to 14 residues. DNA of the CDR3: TGTGCCAGCAGCCCCCGTCAGGGTAACAATGAGCAGTTCTTC. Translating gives CASSPRQGNNEQFF.

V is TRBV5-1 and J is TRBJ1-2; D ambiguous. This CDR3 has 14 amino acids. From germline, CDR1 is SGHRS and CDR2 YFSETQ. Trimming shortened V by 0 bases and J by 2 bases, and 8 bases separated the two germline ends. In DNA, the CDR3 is TGCGCCAGCAGCTTGGAAACCGGAAACTATGGCTACACCTTC. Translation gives CASSLETGNYGYTF.

The CDR3: CASSEVGGPYEKLFF. CDR3 DNA sequence: TGTGCCAGCAGTGAAGTTGGGGGGCCTTATGAAAAACTGTTTTTT. This sequence joins TRBV6-1 and TRBJ1-4; D is possibly TRBD1 (6 bases). CDR3 length equals 15 residues. The V gene lost 1 base and the J gene lost 6 bases, with 12 bases spanning the gap. Germline V gene lookup returns CDR1 MNHNS and CDR2 SASEGT.

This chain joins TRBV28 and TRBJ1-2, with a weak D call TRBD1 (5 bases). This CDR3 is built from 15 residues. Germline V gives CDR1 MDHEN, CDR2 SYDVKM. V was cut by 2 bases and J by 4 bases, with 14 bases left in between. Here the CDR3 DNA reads TGTGCCAGCAGTTTAATCGGGGACTCTACCTATGGCTACACCTTC. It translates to CASSLIGDSTYGYTF.